These 17 T cell receptor beta chains were sequenced from one sample in a study of a mutant IDH1 vaccine in newly diagnosed glioma. Documented time point: week 5, during vaccination. Topical imiquimod was applied with each vaccine dose, which held 300 ug of mutant IDH1 20-mer peptide. No antigens are known for them. The repertoire was sequenced with immunoSEQ multiplex PCR; TCRdb's copy has only in-frame clones and lacks some. There are about 27,000 clones in the sample; 77% occur only once, and almost 9.5% lies in the top ten. The sample in question was PBMCs, obtained from a glioma patient whose treatment included an IDH1 peptide vaccine. These receptors all stem from a man aged 35-49 years with glioma.

This clone was found a few times. DNA of the CDR3: TGCAGCGTTAAAACTAGCGGCAGGGACAATGAGCAGTTCTTC. Protein sequence: CSVKTSGRDNEQFF. The chain carries TRBV29-1 and TRBJ2-1; 8 bases are shared with TRBD2. This CDR3 is 14 amino acids long. CDR1 SQVTM and CDR2 ANQGSEA come from the germline V gene. After removal of 5 bases from V and 5 bases from J, the junction contained 8 bases not matched to a gene.

This clone came up a few times. The chain recombines TRBV5-1 with TRBJ2-1; 9 bases are shared with TRBD2. Germline CDR1 SGHRS, CDR2 YFSETQ. This CDR3 is built from 17 residues. The V and J ends lost 1 base and 10 bases, in that order; junction bases with no gene match: 15. The CDR3 protein is CASSLLGAGGISREQFF. CDR3 DNA sequence: TGCGCCAGCAGCTTGTTAGGAGCGGGAGGTATTTCACGAGAGCAGTTCTTC.

The V and J genes are TRBV25-1 and TRBJ2-7; TRBD2 agrees at 11 bases. The CDR3 extends over 15 amino acids. V trimming: 7 bases; J trimming: 0 bases; junction bases outside the gene matches: 5. Looked up from germline, CDR1 is MGHDK and CDR2 is SYGVNS. CDR3: CASTSGRTVSYEQYF. CDR3 nucleotide sequence: TGTGCCAGCACTAGCGGGAGGACAGTCTCCTACGAGCAGTACTTC.

The chain joins TRBV7-2 to TRBJ2-1; a weak D match, TRBD1 (5 bases). Germline CDR1 SGHTA, CDR2 FQGNSA. The CDR3 covers 15 residues. The ends were cut back, 11 bases at V and 2 bases at J, with 19 bases in the middle. The CDR3 region is CAQGVGSVAYNEQFF. The CDR3 DNA is TGTGCCCAAGGGGTGGGATCGGTGGCCTACAATGAGCAGTTCTTC.

CDR3 sequence: CASSPHTGQNEKLFF. The DNA for the CDR3 is TGCGCCAGCAGCCCGCACACGGGACAGAATGAAAAACTGTTTTTT. V usage is TRBV5-1 and J usage is TRBJ1-4, with 7 bases identical to TRBD1. Looked up from germline, CDR1 is SGHRS and CDR2 is YFSETQ. The J segment lost 5 bases and the V segment lost 4 bases, leaving 8 bases of the junction unmatched. This CDR3 is built from 15 residues.

The gene calls are TRBV10-1 and TRBJ2-3, with 12 positions matching TRBD2. Germline V gene sequence: CDR1 WNHNN, CDR2 SYGVQD (reference sequence). The junction had 17 bases not matched to a gene; V was cut back by 2 bases and J by 11 bases. CDR3 length equals 18 residues. As DNA, the CDR3 is TGCGCCAGCAGTGAGACACGGCTAGCGGGAGGGTTCCCTCGGGGGCAGTATTTT. The encoded protein is CASSETRLAGGFPRGQYF.

This rearrangement joins TRBV7-2 to TRBJ2-3; a possible D gene is TRBD2 (6 bases). The germline gives CDR1 SGHTA, CDR2 FQGNSA. V was trimmed by 1 base and J by 5 bases, leaving 13 bases between them. CDR3 length equals 15 residues. DNA for the CDR3: TGTGCCAGCAGCTTAGATCCCCGGCGGGGAGATACGCAGTATTTT. It specifies CASSLDPRRGDTQYF.

CDR3 nucleotide sequence: TGTGCCAGCAGACAAGGGCCGAACACTGAAGCTTTCTTT. The encoded protein is CASRQGPNTEAFF. The chain couples TRBV6-5 to TRBJ1-1, with D unclear. V was clipped by 6 bases and J by 1 base, with 9 bases between them. This CDR3 is 13 amino acids long. The germline CDR1 and CDR2 sequences are MNHEY and SVGAGI.

The V call is TRBV11-2, the J call TRBJ2-5; D not resolved. Trimming left V 1 base short and J 2 bases short, with 11 bases between. Germline lookup yields CDR1 SGHAT and CDR2 FQNNGV. The CDR3 has 15 residues. CDR3: CASSLGLERQETQYF. Written as DNA, the CDR3 is TGTGCCAGCAGCTTAGGTTTGGAGAGACAAGAGACCCAGTACTTC.

The genes are TRBV27 and TRBJ1-4; D unresolved. Germline V lookup: CDR1 MNHEY, CDR2 SMNVEV (reference sequence). V dropped 5 bases and J dropped 12 bases, with 13 bases sitting between them. The CDR3 length is 12 residues. Here the CDR3 reads CASSARFGELFF. Written as DNA, the CDR3 is TGTGCCAGCAGTGCTCGATTTGGGGAACTGTTTTTT.

This clone showed up just a few times. The J gene is TRBJ1-2, the V gene TRBV9, with 8 positions matching TRBD1. In germline, CDR1 is SGDLS, CDR2 YYNGEE. CDR3 length: 13 residues. V was clipped by 0 bases and J by 11 bases; unmatched bases: 6. DNA of the CDR3: TGTGCCAGCAGCGTAGCACAGGGGGGTGGTTACACCTTC. Translating gives CASSVAQGGGYTF.

The gene calls are TRBV5-1 and TRBJ2-5, with D possibly being TRBD1 or TRBD2 (6 bases each). Trimming pared 4 bases from V and 5 bases from J, leaving 15 bases between. The CDR3 sequence is 14 residues long. Germline CDR1 SGHRS, CDR2 YFSETQ. CDR3 DNA: TGCGCCAGCAGCGGGGGCGCGGGGTTGGAGACCCAGTACTTC. Translation: CASSGGAGLETQYF.

The chain is built from TRBV14 and TRBJ1-1, with D unclear. V lost 1 base to trimming and J lost 4 bases, with 10 bases between them. This CDR3 comprises 14 residues. Germline V gene data show CDR1 as SGHDN and CDR2 as FVKESK. The chain's CDR3 is CASSQGRPSTEAFF. In DNA form, the CDR3 reads TGTGCCAGCAGCCAAGGTCGGCCGAGCACTGAAGCTTTCTTT.

The chain combines TRBV27 with TRBJ2-7, with 7 bases lining up with TRBD2. Germline V gene lookup returns CDR1 MNHEY and CDR2 SMNVEV (reference sequence). This CDR3 spans 15 amino acids. Trimming at V came to 2 bases and at J to 3 bases, leaving 7 bases not matched to a gene. CDR3 bases: TGTGCCAGCAGTTTAACGGCGGGAGTGATCTACGAGCAGTACGTC. As protein: CASSLTAGVIYEQYV.

V usage is TRBV2 and J usage is TRBJ1-5; D remains unclear. Germline-derived CDR1 and CDR2 are SNHLY and FYNNEI. The CDR3 is 14 residues long. V was pared by 7 bases and J by 8 bases, with 18 bases between. This CDR3 is CASMGVTNVEPQHF. The CDR3 nucleotides are TGTGCCAGCATGGGAGTGACGAATGTGGAGCCCCAGCATTTT. Full variable domain (remainder filled in from reference TRBV2 and TRBJ1-5): EPEVTQTPSHQVTQMGQEVILRCVPISNHLYFYWYRQILGQKVEFLVSFYNNEISEKSEIFDDQFSVERPDGSNFTLKIRSTKLEDSAMYFCASMGVTNVEPQHFGDGTRLSIL.

The CDR3 sequence: CASSEGNARAMDSYEQYV. In nucleotides, the CDR3 is TGTGCCAGCAGTGAAGGAAACGCCCGGGCCATGGACTCCTACGAGCAGTACGTC. This rearrangement joins TRBV6-1 to TRBJ2-7; no firm D call. The V end lost 1 base, the J end lost 0 bases, and 19 bases lay between the germline ends. The CDR3 has 18 residues. The germline CDR1 and CDR2 sequences are MNHNS and SASEGT.

This clone has just a few counts. V usage is TRBV5-1 and J usage is TRBJ1-6; no clear D gene. This CDR3 spans 12 amino acids. V was trimmed by 0 bases and J by 7 bases, leaving 2 bases between them. Germline V gives CDR1 SGHRS, CDR2 YFSETQ. CDR3 amino acids: CASSLENSPLHF. The CDR3 nucleotides read TGCGCCAGCAGCTTGGAAAATTCACCCCTCCACTTT.